This T cell receptor (beta chain) came from a study of PD-L1 blockade in urothelial cancer (dated by TCRdb to the late 2010s). Notes on the research overall: Every patient began therapy at some point between 2014 and 2015 and was given atezolizumab 1,200 mg intravenously every 3 weeks. Blood samples yielded a median of about 150,000 T cells and tens of thousands of unique TCRs, with median clonality approximately 0.08. About 85% of the 29 patients were identified as males with urothelial cancer of bladder origin, and a prior smoking history was reported by 18 of 29 patients. Nine patients achieved durable clinical benefit and fewer than 25 did not. Blood samples were analyzed 3 weeks after the start of treatment (second dose) and 6 weeks after the start of treatment. Pretreatment tumor samples, along with matched peripheral blood collected serially before and after atezolizumab treatment, underwent TCR sequencing. Durable clinical benefit was defined as progression-free survival longer than 6 months, and TCR features were also tested against progression-free and overall survival. In the same patients, pretreatment tumors underwent whole exome sequencing and RNA sequencing in addition to TCR sequencing. An exploratory multi-omic analysis was conducted of the somatic, immune and clinical correlates of response to PD-L1 blockade with atezolizumab in urothelial cancer. Twenty-nine patients had pretreatment blood TCR-seq, about 24 had at least one posttreatment blood collection, and about 24 had tumor TCR-seq. Patients had an ECOG performance status of 0 or 1 and had received between 0 and 3 prior chemotherapy regimens. The full study reports these points: Because of the small sample size (n ≈ 27) and the many exploratory analyses performed, the results are intended to be regarded as hypothesis-generating. Greater expansion of tumor-associated TCR clones in peripheral blood 3 weeks after the start of treatment was observed in patients with durable benefit (n of about 20, p = 0.022). A pretreatment peripheral blood TCR clonality below the median was linked to improved progression-free and overall survival.

As for this clone: No cognate antigen has been identified for it. Within one base of it there is no much larger clone, and no base qualities were kept.

The cohort comprised roughly 30 patients with locally advanced or metastatic urothelial carcinoma treated at Memorial Sloan Kettering on a trial protocol. Peripheral blood mononuclear cells were collected pretreatment and during treatment, at between 1 and 8 total time points per patient. The Qiagen DNeasy Blood extraction kit was used to purify genomic DNA from total PBMCs and tumor samples. PBMCs were collected pretreatment and during treatment, and were isolated and stored as previously described. The CDR3 measures 15 amino acids from cysteine to phenylalanine. The retained sequence is limited to the CDR3, 45 bases, with the frame set at the first base. The germline V gene (reference sequence) gives CDR1 as SEHNR and CDR2 as FQNEAQ. The germline V end is reduced by 5 bases and the J end by 1 base; junction bases left unmatched: 5. Each PCR received spiked-in synthetic TCR analog templates so that absolute template abundance could be estimated from read counts. TCRbeta CDR3 regions were amplified from genomic DNA with bias-controlled V and J gene primers using the immunoSEQ assay. Sequencing of rearranged TCRbeta segments was done at approximately 20X coverage. The original methods were these. Sequencing errors were corrected by clustering, and CDR3s were annotated against IMGT so that V, D and J genes could be assigned. Out-of-frame and stop-codon sequences were excluded, and only productive TCRbeta rearrangements were used in downstream analyses. To compute clonality, Shannon entropy was normalized by the log of the number of unique productive sequences and then subtracted from one. Clones differing between time points or between blood and tumor were identified by Fisher's exact test with Benjamini-Hochberg correction at adjusted p below 0.01. TCRdb took over this immuneACCESS table, retaining in-frame rearrangements with V and J assigned. Such tables are incomplete; in checked studies, under half of the missing clones stem from an unresolved V gene, and the remainder is unexplained. The V and J calls and clone size were taken over from that table, and D and trimming were inferred from the DNA. The sample contains some 49,000 clones, 87% of them found a single time. The ten top clones hold 6.5% to 8% of the sample.

The sample here was PBMCs, taken around atezolizumab (anti-PD-L1) treatment. The origin of this receptor is a man aged 55 to 69 with urothelial cancer. The V and J genes are TRBV7-9 and TRBJ1-5, with TRBD1 identical over 7 junction bases. CDR3 region: CASSMGQTSNQPQHF. In nucleotides, the sequence is TGTGCCAGCAGCATGGGACAGACAAGCAATCAGCCCCAGCATTTT.